The 32 T cell receptor beta chains reported below all come from one sample, sequenced in a study of blood T cell repertoires in COVID-19. Profiled with immunoSEQ multiplex PCR; TCRdb holds only in-frame clones, not every one. Counted here are 80,000 or so clones, approximately 89% occurring once; the ten biggest clones make up 1.5% to 2.5%. The sample comprised peripheral blood. These receptors came from an older woman with acute or convalescent COVID-19.

This clone was seen just once. The chain has TRBV6-6 and TRBJ1-5; maybe TRBD1 (6 bases). The germline V gene has CDR1 MNHNY and CDR2 SVGAGI (reference sequence). The V end was cut by 8 bases, the J end by 7 bases, with 12 bases between. The CDR3 loop spans 12 amino acids. CDR3 amino acids: CASGGGGQPQHF. For the CDR3, the DNA is TGTGCCAGCGGGGGGGGCGGACAGCCCCAGCATTTT.

The chain uses TRBV5-1 and TRBJ1-6; TRBD1 agrees at 7 bases. The germline V gene has CDR1 SGHRS and CDR2 YFSETQ. V shed 4 bases, J shed 7 bases, and the junction held 8 bases outside the gene matches. The CDR3 is 15 amino acids. As DNA, the CDR3 is TGCGCCAGCAGCCTTACAGGGGCCCTAAATTCACCCCTCCACTTT. Protein: CASSLTGALNSPLHF.

V usage is TRBV5-1 and J usage is TRBJ2-1, with 7 bases matching TRBD2. This CDR3 is built from 16 residues. The V gene's germline CDR1 is SGHRS and CDR2 YFSETQ. The V and J ends lost 2 bases and 0 bases, in that order; junction bases with no gene match: 5. Written as DNA, the CDR3 is TGCGCCAGCAGCTTAAGCGGGGTGTACTCCTACAATGAGCAGTTCTTC. It is translated as CASSLSGVYSYNEQFF.

This clone has just a few counts. This rearrangement joins TRBV2 to TRBJ2-3; 11 bases are a match to TRBD2. The V and J ends lost 0 bases and 6 bases, in that order; junction bases with no gene match: 5. The CDR3 totals 16 residues. Germline loops: CDR1 SNHLY, CDR2 FYNNEI. The DNA of the CDR3 is TGTGCCAGCAGTGAAGCGTCTAGCGGGGGGACCGATACGCAGTATTTT. It encodes CASSEASSGGTDTQYF. Filled out from reference TRBV2 and TRBJ2-3, the complete variable domain reads EPEVTQTPSHQVTQMGQEVILRCVPISNHLYFYWYRQILGQKVEFLVSFYNNEISEKSEIFDDQFSVERPDGSNFTLKIRSTKLEDSAMYFCASSEASSGGTDTQYFGPGTRLTVL.

The J gene is TRBJ2-7, the V gene TRBV7-9; D may be TRBD2 (5 bases). Germline loops: CDR1 SEHNR, CDR2 FQNEAQ (reference sequence). Trimming shortened V by 5 bases and J by 3 bases, and 8 bases separated the two germline ends. The CDR3 consists of 12 residues. CDR3 nucleotides: TGTGCCAGCAGCAAAAGCGGCTACGAGCAGTACTTC. Translation: CASSKSGYEQYF.

The V call is TRBV4-2, the J call TRBJ2-7, with D possibly being TRBD1 (8 bases). Per the germline V gene, CDR1 is LGHNA and CDR2 is YNFKEQ. V was trimmed by 1 base and J by 4 bases, leaving 17 bases between them. CDR3 size: 16 residues. CDR3 nucleotides: TGTGCCAGCAGCCAAGGTCACGAGCGGGACAGGTACGAGCAGTACTTC. Protein: CASSQGHERDRYEQYF.

This chain uses TRBV11-3 with TRBJ1-1, with TRBD1 identical over 7 bases. Germline CDR1 reads SGHNT; CDR2 reads YENEEA. V was clipped by 5 bases and J by 6 bases; unmatched bases: 6. CDR3 size: 13 residues. As DNA, the CDR3 is TGTGCCAGCAGCCTATTTGACAGGGCTGAAGCTTTCTTT. This gives the protein CASSLFDRAEAFF.

This clone appeared once. The genes are TRBV2 and TRBJ2-2; TRBD1 might be the D (5 bases). The CDR3 length is 13 residues. Trimming shortened V by 6 bases and J by 3 bases, and 8 bases separated the two germline ends. Looked up from germline, CDR1 is SNHLY and CDR2 is FYNNEI. This CDR3 reads CASRSTDTGELFF. CDR3 bases: TGTGCCAGCAGATCGACAGACACCGGGGAGCTGTTTTTT.

This clone was recorded once. J is TRBJ2-1 and V is TRBV5-1, with 7 bases that match TRBD1. Germline CDR1 is SGHRS and CDR2 is YFSETQ. J lost 7 bases, V lost 3 bases, and 7 bases had no gene match. The CDR3 is made up of 14 amino acids. The CDR3 reads CASSSDDRANEQFF. The CDR3 coding sequence is TGCGCCAGCAGCTCGGATGACAGGGCTAATGAGCAGTTCTTC.

The genes are TRBV7-3 and TRBJ1-6; possibly TRBD1 for D (5 bases). Germline V lookup: CDR1 SGHTA, CDR2 FQGTGA. V was shortened by 6 bases and J by 8 bases, with 11 bases between the two germline ends. There are 13 residues in the CDR3. The CDR3 is CASSSGGYSPLHF. In DNA form, the CDR3 reads TGTGCCAGCAGTTCCGGGGGGTATTCACCCCTCCACTTT. Full variable domain (outside the CDR3, taken from reference TRBV7-3 and TRBJ1-6): GAGVSQTPSNKVTEKGKYVELRCDPISGHTALYWYRQSLGQGPEFLIYFQGTGAADDSGLPNDRFFAVRPEGSVSTLKIQRTERGDSAVYLCASSSGGYSPLHFGNGTRLTVT.

The chain couples TRBV6-6 to TRBJ1-1; TRBD1 might be the D (6 bases). CDR3 length equals 14 residues. The V gene's germline CDR1 is MNHNY and CDR2 SVGAGI (reference sequence). The ends were cut back, 6 bases at V and 0 bases at J, with 11 bases in the middle. For the CDR3, the DNA is TGTGCCAGCAGAGTCGACAGGATGAACACTGAAGCTTTCTTT. As protein: CASRVDRMNTEAFF.

The J gene is TRBJ2-5, the V gene TRBV7-2; TRBD2 matches at 9 bases. CDR3 size: 15 residues. From germline, CDR1 is SGHTA and CDR2 FQGNSA. V was pared by 6 bases and J by 9 bases, with 14 bases of the junction left unmatched. CDR3: CASSLSLGLAMAQYF. The CDR3 nucleotides are TGTGCCAGCAGTCTTAGCTTGGGACTAGCCATGGCCCAGTACTTC.

The gene calls are TRBV9 and TRBJ2-7; D gene uncertain. The length of the CDR3 is 16 residues. Trimming pared 0 bases from V and 2 bases from J, leaving 15 bases between. Germline CDR1 is SGDLS and CDR2 is YYNGEE. The CDR3 DNA reads TGTGCCAGCAGCGTAGGGGTCAGGCTAAAGGCCTACGAGCAGTACTTC. It encodes CASSVGVRLKAYEQYF.

The rearrangement uses TRBV5-6 and TRBJ2-4, with no clear D. The ends were cut back, 0 bases at V and 1 base at J, with 11 bases in the middle. The CDR3 has 16 residues. Germline values: CDR1 SGHDT, CDR2 YYEEEE. The CDR3 sequence: CASSLGSQKAKNIQYF. CDR3 coding DNA: TGTGCCAGCAGCTTGGGTTCGCAGAAGGCCAAAAACATTCAGTACTTC.

The V call is TRBV18, the J call TRBJ2-1; D may be TRBD1 (6 bases). Trimming left V 4 bases short and J 3 bases short, with 10 bases between. The CDR3 has 14 residues. CDR1 is KGHSH, CDR2 LQKENI, per germline. The CDR3 DNA sequence: TGTGCCAGCTCACAGACAGGAGACTACAATGAGCAGTTCTTC. Protein: CASSQTGDYNEQFF.

The chain couples TRBV19 to TRBJ1-1, with a weak D call TRBD1 (6 bases). CDR1 is LNHDA, CDR2 SQIVND, per germline (reference sequence). Trimming cost V 4 bases and J 3 bases, with 9 bases left between them. The CDR3 is 13 amino acids. The CDR3 sequence is CASSSTGYTEAFF. CDR3 nucleotide sequence: TGTGCCAGTAGTAGCACAGGGTACACTGAAGCTTTCTTT.

The V gene is TRBV28, the J gene TRBJ1-3, with a tentative D call TRBD1 (5 bases). Germline V lookup: CDR1 MDHEN, CDR2 SYDVKM. The CDR3 length is 16 residues. Trimming stripped 6 bases from V and 4 bases from J, with 19 bases between. CDR3 amino acids: CASSQTAPHQGNTIYF. The CDR3 DNA reads as TGTGCCAGCAGCCAGACAGCCCCGCATCAAGGAAACACCATATATTTT.

This chain uses TRBV4-2 with TRBJ2-7, with a tentative D call TRBD1 (5 bases). This CDR3 is built from 14 residues. Trimming cost V 0 bases and J 3 bases, with 9 bases left between them. Germline V CDR1 and CDR2: LGHNA, YNFKEQ. CDR3 amino acids: CASSQDRGYYEQYF. The CDR3 bases are TGTGCCAGCAGCCAAGATAGGGGTTACTACGAGCAGTACTTC.

This sequence joins TRBV20-1 and TRBJ2-3, with TRBD2 matching 10 bases. This CDR3 is built from 16 residues. The ends lost 3 bases at V and 2 bases at J; junction bases unmatched: 8. Looked up from germline, CDR1 is DFQATT and CDR2 is SNEGSKA (reference sequence). CDR3 bases: TGCAGTGCTAGTCCCCTTCTAGCGGGGGCCACAGATACGCAGTATTTT. It specifies CSASPLLAGATDTQYF.

The V call is TRBV28, the J call TRBJ1-5; TRBD1 matches 9 bases. The V and J ends lost 6 bases and 4 bases, in that order; junction bases with no gene match: 7. The CDR3 spans 15 residues. The V gene's germline CDR1 is MDHEN and CDR2 SYDVKM. The CDR3 coding sequence is TGTGCCAGCAGGGGGGGACAGGGAGGGAATCAGCCCCAGCATTTT. Translated, it gives CASRGGQGGNQPQHF.

CDR3 region: CASSARGYEQYF. The CDR3, as DNA: TGTGCCAGCTCCGCCCGAGGTTACGAGCAGTACTTC. This rearrangement joins TRBV18 to TRBJ2-7; D is undetermined. The V end lost 6 bases, the J end lost 4 bases, and 10 bases lay between the germline ends. This CDR3 is built from 12 residues. CDR1 is KGHSH, CDR2 LQKENI, per germline.

The chain couples TRBV19 to TRBJ2-7; the D gene is possibly TRBD2 (6 bases). V was pared by 2 bases and J by 9 bases, with 20 bases between. This CDR3 region has 15 residues. Germline CDR1 is LNHDA and CDR2 is SQIVND (reference sequence). CDR3 residues: CASSISPGLEGGQYF. The CDR3, as DNA: TGTGCCAGTAGTATAAGCCCCGGGTTGGAGGGCGGGCAGTACTTC.

J is TRBJ1-2 and V is TRBV9; D unresolved. This CDR3 contains 14 residues. V lost 0 bases and J lost 8, with 14 bases in between. In germline, CDR1 is SGDLS, CDR2 YYNGEE. CDR3 sequence reads: CASSVGVGAGGYTF. CDR3 in DNA: TGTGCCAGCAGCGTAGGGGTGGGAGCGGGGGGCTACACCTTC.

This rearrangement joins TRBV6-5 to TRBJ2-7; weak D call: TRBD1 (6 bases). Germline V lookup: CDR1 MNHEY, CDR2 SVGAGI. The CDR3 contains 15 residues. V gave up 2 bases and J gave up 3 bases, with 14 bases separating them. This chain's CDR3 is CASSYDRQVGYEQYF. The DNA for the CDR3 is TGTGCCAGCAGTTACGATAGACAGGTCGGCTACGAGCAGTACTTC.

This chain joins TRBV28 and TRBJ1-5; no definite D call. The CDR3 is 14 residues long. CDR1 MDHEN and CDR2 SYDVKM come from the germline V gene. V was trimmed by 2 bases and J by 2 bases, leaving 7 bases between them. CDR3 protein: CASSLHGGNQPQHF. The DNA for the CDR3 is TGTGCCAGCAGTTTACACGGGGGCAATCAGCCCCAGCATTTT.

V usage is TRBV28 and J usage is TRBJ1-1; D ambiguous. V gave up 1 base and J gave up 1 base, with 4 bases separating them. From germline, CDR1 is MDHEN and CDR2 SYDVKM. The CDR3 totals 13 residues. The DNA of the CDR3 is TGTGCCAGCAGTTTATCGGGGAACACTGAAGCTTTCTTT. This sequence encodes CASSLSGNTEAFF.

This clone was observed a handful of times. The CDR3 sequence is CASSSGGRRDNEQFF. Written as DNA, the CDR3 is TGTGCCAGCAGCTCCGGCGGGAGGAGGGACAATGAGCAGTTCTTC. The chain recombines TRBV28 with TRBJ2-1; 8 bases agree with TRBD2. Looked up from germline, CDR1 is MDHEN and CDR2 is SYDVKM. The CDR3 length is 15 residues. The V gene end was trimmed by 6 bases and the J gene end by 5 bases; junction bases not matched to a gene: 9. Complete variable domain (other parts from reference TRBV28 and TRBJ2-1): DVKVTQSSRYLVKRTGEKVFLECVQDMDHENMFWYRQDPGLGLRLIYFSYDVKMKEKGDIPEGYSVSREKKERFSLILESASTNQTSMYLCASSSGGRRDNEQFFGPGTRLTVL.

This chain connects TRBV7-2 to TRBJ1-1; 7 nucleotides agree with TRBD1. V was clipped by 6 bases and J by 2 bases; unmatched bases: 9. This CDR3 spans 15 amino acids. Germline V gene sequence: CDR1 SGHTA, CDR2 FQGNSA. CDR3 nucleotide sequence: TGTGCCAGCAGGCAGGGAGGACAGGTTAACACTGAAGCTTTCTTT. This sequence encodes CASRQGGQVNTEAFF.

This chain joins TRBV6-4 and TRBJ2-3; tentatively, D is TRBD1 (5 bases). V lost 6 bases and J lost 2, with 9 bases in between. Germline V gene data show CDR1 as MRHNA and CDR2 as SNTAGT. This CDR3 comprises 13 residues. CDR3 coding DNA: TGTGCCAGCAGCACAGGCAACACAGATACGCAGTATTTT. The encoded protein is CASSTGNTDTQYF.

The V gene is TRBV29-1, the J gene TRBJ2-2; 7 nucleotides line up with TRBD1. This CDR3 comprises 12 residues. Looked up from germline, CDR1 is SQVTM and CDR2 is ANQGSEA. V was clipped by 6 bases and J by 7 bases; unmatched bases: 5. The CDR3 nucleotides are TGCAGCGTCGACAGGGCCGGCGGGGAGCTGTTTTTT. Translation gives CSVDRAGGELFF.

This clone occurred once. V gene TRBV27 combines with J gene TRBJ1-4; D remains ambiguous. V was trimmed by 6 bases and J by 4 bases, leaving 15 bases between them. The V gene's germline CDR1 is MNHEY and CDR2 SMNVEV (reference sequence). The CDR3 consists of 15 residues. The CDR3 spells CASSPLQRYNEKLFF. The CDR3 DNA sequence: TGTGCCAGCAGCCCGTTACAGAGATATAATGAAAAACTGTTTTTT. Filled out from reference TRBV27 and TRBJ1-4, the complete variable domain reads EAQVTQNPRYLITVTGKKLTVTCSQNMNHEYMSWYRQDPGLGLRQIYYSMNVEVTDKGDVPEGYKVSRKEKRNFPLILESPSPNQTSLYFCASSPLQRYNEKLFFGSGTQLSVL.

This clone was observed once. The chain is built from TRBV4-1 and TRBJ2-3; D might be TRBD2 (6 bases). This CDR3 comprises 13 residues. Trimming took off 2 bases at V and 4 bases at J, with 7 bases between the two ends. Germline CDR1 reads MGHRA; CDR2 reads YSYEKL. DNA for the CDR3: TGCGCCAGCAGCCAACCGGGGGCAGATACGCAGTATTTT. As protein: CASSQPGADTQYF.